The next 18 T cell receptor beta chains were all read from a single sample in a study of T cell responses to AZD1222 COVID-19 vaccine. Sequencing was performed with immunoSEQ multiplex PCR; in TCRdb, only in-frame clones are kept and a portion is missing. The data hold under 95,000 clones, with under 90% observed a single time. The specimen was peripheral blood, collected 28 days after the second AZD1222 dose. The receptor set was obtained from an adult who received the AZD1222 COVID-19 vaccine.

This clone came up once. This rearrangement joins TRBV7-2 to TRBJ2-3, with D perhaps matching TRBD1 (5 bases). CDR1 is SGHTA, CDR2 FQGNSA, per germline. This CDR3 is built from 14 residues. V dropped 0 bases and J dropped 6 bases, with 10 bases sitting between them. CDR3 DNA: TGTGCCAGCAGCTTAGCCTGGGGCGCGGATACGCAGTATTTT. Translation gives CASSLAWGADTQYF.

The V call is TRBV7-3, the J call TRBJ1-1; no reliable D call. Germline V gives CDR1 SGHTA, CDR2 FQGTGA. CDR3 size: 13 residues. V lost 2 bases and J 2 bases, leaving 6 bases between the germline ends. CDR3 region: CASSLQYNTEAFF. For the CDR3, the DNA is TGTGCCAGCAGCTTACAATATAACACTGAAGCTTTCTTT.

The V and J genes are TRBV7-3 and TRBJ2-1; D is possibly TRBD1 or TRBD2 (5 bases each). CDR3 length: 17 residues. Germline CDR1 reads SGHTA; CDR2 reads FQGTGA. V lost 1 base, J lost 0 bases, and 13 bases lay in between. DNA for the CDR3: TGTGCCAGCAGCTTAAAGGGACCCCTGAGCTCCTACAATGAGCAGTTCTTC. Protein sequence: CASSLKGPLSSYNEQFF.

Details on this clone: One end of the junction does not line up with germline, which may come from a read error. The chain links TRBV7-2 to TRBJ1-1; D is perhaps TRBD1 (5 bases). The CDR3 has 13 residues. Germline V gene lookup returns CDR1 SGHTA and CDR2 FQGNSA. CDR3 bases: TGTGCCAGCAGTTTAGGGACCAACACTGAAGCTTTCTTT. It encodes CASSLGTNTEAFF.

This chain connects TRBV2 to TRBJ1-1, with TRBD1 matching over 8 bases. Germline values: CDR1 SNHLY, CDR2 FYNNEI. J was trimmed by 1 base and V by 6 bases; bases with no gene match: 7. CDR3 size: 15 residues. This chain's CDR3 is CASSRRGQGNTEAFF. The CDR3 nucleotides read TGTGCCAGCAGCCGCAGGGGGCAAGGGAACACTGAAGCTTTCTTT.

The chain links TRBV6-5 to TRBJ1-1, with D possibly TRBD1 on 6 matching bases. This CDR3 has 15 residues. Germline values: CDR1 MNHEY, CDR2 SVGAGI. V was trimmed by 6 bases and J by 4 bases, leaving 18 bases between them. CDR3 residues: CASRLEEGVGTEAFF. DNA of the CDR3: TGTGCCAGCAGACTGGAGGAGGGGGTAGGCACTGAAGCTTTCTTT.

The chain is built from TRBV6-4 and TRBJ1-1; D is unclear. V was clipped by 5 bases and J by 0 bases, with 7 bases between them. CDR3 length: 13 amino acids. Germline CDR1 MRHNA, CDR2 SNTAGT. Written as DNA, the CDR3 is TGTGCCAGCAGTAAAACAGTGAACACTGAAGCTTTCTTT. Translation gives CASSKTVNTEAFF.

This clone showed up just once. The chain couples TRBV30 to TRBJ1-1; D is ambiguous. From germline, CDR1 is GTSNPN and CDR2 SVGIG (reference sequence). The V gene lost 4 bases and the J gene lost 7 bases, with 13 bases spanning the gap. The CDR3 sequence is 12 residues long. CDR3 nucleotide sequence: TGTGCCTGGACCGTCTGGAGCGGTGAAGCTTTCTTT. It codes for CAWTVWSGEAFF.

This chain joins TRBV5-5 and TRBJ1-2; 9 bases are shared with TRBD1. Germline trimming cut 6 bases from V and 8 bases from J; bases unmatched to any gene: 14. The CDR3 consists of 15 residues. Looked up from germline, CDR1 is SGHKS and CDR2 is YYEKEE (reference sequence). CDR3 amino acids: CASNGQGTGFLGYTF. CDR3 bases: TGTGCCAGCAACGGCCAGGGGACAGGGTTTCTAGGCTACACCTTC.

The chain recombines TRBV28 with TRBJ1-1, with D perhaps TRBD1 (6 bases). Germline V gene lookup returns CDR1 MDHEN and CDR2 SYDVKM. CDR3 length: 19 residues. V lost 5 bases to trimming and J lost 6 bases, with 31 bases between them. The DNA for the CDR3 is TGTGCCAGCAGTCACATCCTCCCTATAACAGGGCTTTTTTACTCTGAAGCTTTCTTT. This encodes CASSHILPITGLFYSEAFF.

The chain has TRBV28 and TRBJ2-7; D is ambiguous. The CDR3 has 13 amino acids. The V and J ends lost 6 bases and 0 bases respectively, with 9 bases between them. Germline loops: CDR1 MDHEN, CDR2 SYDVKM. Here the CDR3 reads CASRLDGSYEQYF. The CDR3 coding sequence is TGTGCCAGCAGGCTTGACGGCTCCTACGAGCAGTACTTC.

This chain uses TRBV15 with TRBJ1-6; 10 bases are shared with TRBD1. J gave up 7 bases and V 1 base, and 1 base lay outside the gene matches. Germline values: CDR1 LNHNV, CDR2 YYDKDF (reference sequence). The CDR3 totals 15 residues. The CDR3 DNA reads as TGTGCCACCAGCAGAGCGGGACAGGGGAATTCACCCCTCCACTTT. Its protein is CATSRAGQGNSPLHF.

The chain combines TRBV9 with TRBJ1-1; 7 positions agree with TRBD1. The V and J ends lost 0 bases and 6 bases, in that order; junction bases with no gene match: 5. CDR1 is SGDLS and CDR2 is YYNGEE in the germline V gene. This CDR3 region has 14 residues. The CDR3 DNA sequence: TGTGCCAGCAGCGTAGGACAGGGTAGAGCTGAAGCTTTCTTT. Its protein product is CASSVGQGRAEAFF.

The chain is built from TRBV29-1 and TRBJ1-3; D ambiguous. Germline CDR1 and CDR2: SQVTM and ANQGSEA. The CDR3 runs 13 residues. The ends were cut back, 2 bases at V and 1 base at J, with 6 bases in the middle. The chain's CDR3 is CSVELGSGNTIYF. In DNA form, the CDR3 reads TGCAGCGTTGAATTAGGGTCTGGAAACACCATATATTTT. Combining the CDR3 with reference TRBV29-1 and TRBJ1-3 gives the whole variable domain SAVISQKPSRDICQRGTSLTIQCQVDSQVTMMFWYRQQPGQSLTLIATANQGSEATYESGFVIDKFPISRPNLTFSTLTVSNMSPEDSSIYLCSVELGSGNTIYFGEGSWLTVV.

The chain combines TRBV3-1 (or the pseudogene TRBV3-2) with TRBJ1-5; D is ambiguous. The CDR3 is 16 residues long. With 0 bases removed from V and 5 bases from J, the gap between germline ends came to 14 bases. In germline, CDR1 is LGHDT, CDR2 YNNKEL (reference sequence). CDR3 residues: CASSQDPAEPYQPQHF. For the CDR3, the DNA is TGTGCCAGCAGCCAAGATCCGGCAGAACCTTATCAGCCCCAGCATTTT.

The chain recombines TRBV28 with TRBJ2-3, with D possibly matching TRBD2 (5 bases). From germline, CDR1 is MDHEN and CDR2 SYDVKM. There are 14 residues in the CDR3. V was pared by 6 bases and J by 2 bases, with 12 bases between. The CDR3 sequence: CASRSTGDTDTQYF. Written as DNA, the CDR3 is TGTGCCAGCAGATCTACCGGGGACACAGATACGCAGTATTTT.

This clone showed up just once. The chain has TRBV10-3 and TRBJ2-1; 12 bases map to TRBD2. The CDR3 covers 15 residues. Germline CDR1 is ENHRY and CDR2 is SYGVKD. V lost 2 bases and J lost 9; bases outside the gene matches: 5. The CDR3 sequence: CAISEASGGALEQFF. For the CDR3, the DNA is TGTGCCATCAGTGAGGCTAGCGGGGGGGCCCTTGAGCAGTTCTTC.

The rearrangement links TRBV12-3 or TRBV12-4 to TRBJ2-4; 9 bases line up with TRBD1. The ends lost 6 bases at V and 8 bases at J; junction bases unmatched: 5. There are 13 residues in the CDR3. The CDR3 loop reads CASRGQGLDIQYF. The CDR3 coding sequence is TGTGCCAGCAGAGGACAGGGGCTTGACATTCAGTACTTC.